The 15 T cell receptor beta chains given below trace back to one sample, sequenced in a study of early T cells in non-severe SARS-CoV-2 infection. TCRdb re-derived calls from the 5' RACE reads in MiXCR, one entry per CDR3 protein. There are just over 95,000 distinct CDR3 sequences in the sample; approximately 11% occur only once, and around 4.7% lies in the top ten. The sequencing sample was made of whole blood. These receptors all stem from an adult who was a healthcare worker with PCR-confirmed SARS-CoV-2 infection or an uninfected control (not recorded which).

This clonotype was observed many times. The chain couples TRBV7-2 to TRBJ2-3, with 16 nucleotides matching TRBD2. Trimming cost V 4 bases and J 4 bases; bases outside gene matches: 17. The CDR3 extends over 21 amino acids. Germline assignment: CDR1 SGHTA and CDR2 FQGNSA. CDR3 coding DNA: TGTGCCAGCAGCTCCTCGCGTCGGGGACTAGCGGGAGGGGGACTGTCAGATACGCAGTATTTT. This sequence encodes CASSSSRRGLAGGGLSDTQYF.

The rearrangement uses TRBV4-1 and TRBJ2-7; no clear D. The CDR3 runs to 14 residues. V shed 4 bases and J shed 2 bases, with 12 bases lying between them. CDR1 and CDR2 (germline): MGHRA, YSYEKL. CDR3 sequence: CASSPPHRTYEQYF. The CDR3 coding sequence is TGCGCCAGCAGCCCCCCCCACCGCACCTACGAGCAGTACTTC.

The chain links TRBV28 to TRBJ2-1; 10 positions agree with TRBD1. J was trimmed by 6 bases and V by 4 bases; bases with no gene match: 3. The CDR3 consists of 14 residues. The germline gives CDR1 MDHEN, CDR2 SYDVKM. The DNA of the CDR3 is TGTGCCAGCAGTTCGGGGACAGGGGTCAATGAGCAGTTCTTC. Translating gives CASSSGTGVNEQFF.

This clonotype was seen many times. This chain uses TRBV20-1 with TRBJ1-2, with D unresolved. V was pared by 7 bases and J by 4 bases, with 19 bases between. Germline V lookup: CDR1 DFQATT, CDR2 SNEGSKA (reference sequence). CDR3 length: 14 residues. This CDR3 is CSGQPLRATYGYTF. The CDR3 region has the DNA TGCAGTGGGCAGCCGCTCCGTGCTACCTATGGCTACACCTTC.

The J gene is TRBJ2-2, the V gene TRBV7-2, with 14 bases matching TRBD2. The germline CDR1 and CDR2 sequences are SGHTA and FQGNSA. Unmatched junction bases numbered 10, after V lost 7 bases and J lost 3 bases. The CDR3 has 18 residues. CDR3 in DNA: TGTGCCAGCAAGCTACAGACTAGCGGGAGGGCCGACACCGGGGAGCTGTTTTTT. Its protein product is CASKLQTSGRADTGELFF.

This clonotype has a count of ten or more. The chain employs TRBV7-2 and TRBJ2-7; 9 nucleotides match TRBD2. Germline CDR1 reads SGHTA; CDR2 reads FQGNSA. This CDR3 region has 15 residues. Trimming took 2 bases from V and 3 from J; bases not matched to a gene: 5. The DNA for the CDR3 is TGTGCCAGCAGCTTAAGTGCTAGCGGGATCTACGAGCAGTACTTC. It specifies CASSLSASGIYEQYF.

V is TRBV10-3 and J is TRBJ1-2; D might be TRBD1 (5 bases). The CDR3 contains 14 residues. Between the trimmed V and J ends, which lost 6 bases and 4 bases, there was a span of 15 bases. Germline CDR1 and CDR2: ENHRY and SYGVKD. The CDR3 DNA is TGTGCCATCAGGGGTCCGTGGGACCTCTATGGCTACACCTTC. Translated, it gives CAIRGPWDLYGYTF.

Many counts were recorded for this clonotype. CDR3 residues: CASSRPLRGGETQYF. In nucleotides, the CDR3 is TGTGCCAGCAGCCGACCACTGAGAGGAGGGGAGACCCAGTACTTC. This sequence joins TRBV28 and TRBJ2-5, with D possibly being TRBD2 (6 bases). The CDR3 consists of 15 residues. From germline, CDR1 is MDHEN and CDR2 SYDVKM. V was pared by 6 bases and J by 5 bases, with 19 bases between.

This clonotype was counted at least ten times. This chain connects TRBV19 to TRBJ2-7, with 8 bases that match TRBD1. The V gene end was trimmed by 4 bases and the J gene end by 6 bases; junction bases not matched to a gene: 5. Germline CDR1 LNHDA, CDR2 SQIVND (reference sequence). The CDR3 is 13 amino acids. The CDR3 reads CASSTQGAGEQYF. The CDR3 coding sequence is TGTGCCAGTAGTACGCAGGGGGCTGGCGAGCAGTACTTC.

CDR3 sequence: CASSLTGGGKNTQYF. DNA for the CDR3: TGTGCCAGCAGCTTAACAGGGGGCGGCAAGAATACGCAGTATTTT. The J gene is TRBJ2-3, the V gene TRBV7-3; 7 nucleotides match TRBD1. V trimming: 0 bases; J trimming: 7 bases; junction bases outside the gene matches: 7. Germline V gene data show CDR1 as SGHTA and CDR2 as FQGTGA. This CDR3 has 15 residues.

There are many counts of this clonotype. The chain carries TRBV27 and TRBJ2-1; 14 nucleotides agree with TRBD2. The V gene end was trimmed by 8 bases and the J gene end by 8 bases; junction bases not matched to a gene: 17. This CDR3 has 18 amino acids. CDR1 is MNHEY and CDR2 is SMNVEV in the germline V gene (reference sequence). The CDR3: CASLFRTSGRPTPYEQFF. The CDR3 DNA reads TGTGCCAGCCTCTTTAGGACTAGCGGGAGGCCAACCCCATATGAGCAGTTCTTC.

This clonotype has ten or more counts. The V and J genes are TRBV20-1 and TRBJ2-7; TRBD2 might be the D (6 bases). The CDR3 extends over 13 amino acids. The germline CDR1 and CDR2 sequences are DFQATT and SNEGSKA (reference sequence). Trimming cost V 1 base and J 9 bases, with 16 bases left between them. CDR3 residues: CSARGPGTEGQYF. Here the CDR3 DNA reads TGCAGTGCTAGAGGCCCCGGGACGGAGGGGCAGTACTTC.

There are many counts of this clonotype. This chain joins TRBV7-9 and TRBJ1-1; D is uncertain. From germline, CDR1 is SEHNR and CDR2 FQNEAQ (reference sequence). The CDR3 contains 12 residues. V was trimmed by 10 bases and J by 0 bases, leaving 9 bases between them. The CDR3 DNA is TGTGCCACTGGTAGCATGAACACTGAAGCTTTCTTT. This translates into CATGSMNTEAFF.

The V call is TRBV7-9, the J call TRBJ2-5; D gene ambiguous. Trimming took 4 bases from V and 4 from J, leaving 10 bases between them. This CDR3 is 13 amino acids long. Per germline, CDR1 SEHNR and CDR2 FQNEAQ (reference sequence). CDR3 sequence (DNA): TGTGCCAGCAGCTCCACGGATGGAGAGACCCAGTACTTC. Protein product: CASSSTDGETQYF. Full variable domain (remainder filled in from reference TRBV7-9 and TRBJ2-5): DTGVSQNPRHKITKRGQNVTFRCDPISEHNRLYWYRQTLGQGPEFLTYFQNEAQLEKSRLLSDRFSAERPKGSFSTLEIQRTEQGDSAMYLCASSSTDGETQYFGPGTRLLVL.

The V gene is TRBV7-2, the J gene TRBJ2-7; tentatively, D is TRBD1 or TRBD2 (5 bases each). This CDR3 has 16 residues. CDR1 is SGHTA, CDR2 FQGNSA, per germline. Trimming stripped 1 base from V and 0 bases from J, with 13 bases between. CDR3 bases: TGTGCCAGCAGCTTAGTGGGACCGCTCAGCTCCTACGAGCAGTACTTC. Translating it yields CASSLVGPLSSYEQYF.